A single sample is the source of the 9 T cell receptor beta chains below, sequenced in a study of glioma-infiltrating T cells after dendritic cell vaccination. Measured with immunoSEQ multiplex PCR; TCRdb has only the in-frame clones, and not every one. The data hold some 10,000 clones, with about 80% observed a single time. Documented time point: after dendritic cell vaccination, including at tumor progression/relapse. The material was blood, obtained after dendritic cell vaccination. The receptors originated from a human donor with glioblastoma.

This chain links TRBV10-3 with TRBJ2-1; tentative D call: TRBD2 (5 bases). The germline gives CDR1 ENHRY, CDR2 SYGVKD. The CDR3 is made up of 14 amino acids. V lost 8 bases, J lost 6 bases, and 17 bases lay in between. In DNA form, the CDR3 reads TGTGCCATCGGATTGGGTGAACGGGGCAATGAGCAGTTCTTC. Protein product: CAIGLGERGNEQFF.

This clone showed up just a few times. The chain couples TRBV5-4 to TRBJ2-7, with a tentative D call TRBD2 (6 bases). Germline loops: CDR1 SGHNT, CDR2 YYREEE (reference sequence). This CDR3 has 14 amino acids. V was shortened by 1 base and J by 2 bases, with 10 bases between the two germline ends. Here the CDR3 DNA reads TGTGCCAGCAGCTTGCGCGGGACGACCTACGAGCAGTACTTC. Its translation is CASSLRGTTYEQYF.

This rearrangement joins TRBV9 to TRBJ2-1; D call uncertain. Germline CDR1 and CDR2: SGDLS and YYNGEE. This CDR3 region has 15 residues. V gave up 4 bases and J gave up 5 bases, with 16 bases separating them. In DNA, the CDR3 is TGTGCCAGCAGCTCTCCCGGCGGATCTCACAATGAGCAGTTCTTC. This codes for CASSSPGGSHNEQFF.

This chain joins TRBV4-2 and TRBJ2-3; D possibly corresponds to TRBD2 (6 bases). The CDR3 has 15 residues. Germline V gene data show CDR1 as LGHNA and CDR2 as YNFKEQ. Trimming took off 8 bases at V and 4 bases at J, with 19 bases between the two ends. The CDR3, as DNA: TGTGCCAGCTCCTCAGGAGGGAGCGGGCCAGATACGCAGTATTTT. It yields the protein CASSSGGSGPDTQYF.

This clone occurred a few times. The CDR3 DNA reads as TGTGCCAGCAGTTCCCCCCCCGGTCAGCCCCAGCATTTT. As protein: CASSSPPGQPQHF. The gene calls are TRBV6-5 and TRBJ1-5; D ambiguous. V shed 4 bases and J shed 6 bases, with 10 bases lying between them. The CDR3 has 13 amino acids. CDR1 MNHEY and CDR2 SVGAGI come from the germline V gene.

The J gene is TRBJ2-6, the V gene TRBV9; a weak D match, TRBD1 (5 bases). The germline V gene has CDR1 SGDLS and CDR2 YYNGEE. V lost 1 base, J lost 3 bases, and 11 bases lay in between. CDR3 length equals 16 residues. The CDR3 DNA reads TGTGCCAGCAGCGTACAGGGCGGCTTTGGGGCCAACGTCCTGACTTTC. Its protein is CASSVQGGFGANVLTF.

The CDR3, as DNA: TGTGCCAGCAGCTCGAATAGCGGGAGGTACTTCTTC. It specifies CASSSNSGRYFF. This rearrangement joins TRBV7-2 to TRBJ2-1; 10 bases map to TRBD2. After removal of 4 bases from V and 16 bases from J, the junction contained 7 bases not matched to a gene. The CDR3 is 12 residues long. Germline V CDR1 and CDR2: SGHTA, FQGNSA.

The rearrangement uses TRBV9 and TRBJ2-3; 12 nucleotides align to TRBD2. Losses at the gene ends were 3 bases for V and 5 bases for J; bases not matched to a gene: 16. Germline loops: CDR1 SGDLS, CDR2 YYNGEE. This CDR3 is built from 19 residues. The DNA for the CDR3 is TGTGCCAGCAGCGCCCTCCCGACTAGCGGGAGAAAGGTAATAGATACGCAGTATTTT. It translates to CASSALPTSGRKVIDTQYF.

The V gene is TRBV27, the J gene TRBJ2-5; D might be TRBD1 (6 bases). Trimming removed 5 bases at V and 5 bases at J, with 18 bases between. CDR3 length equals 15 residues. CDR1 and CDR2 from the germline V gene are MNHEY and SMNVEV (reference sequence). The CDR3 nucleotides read TGTGCCAGCAGTAGGAACAGGGTCTCTGATGAGACCCAGTACTTC. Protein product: CASSRNRVSDETQYF.